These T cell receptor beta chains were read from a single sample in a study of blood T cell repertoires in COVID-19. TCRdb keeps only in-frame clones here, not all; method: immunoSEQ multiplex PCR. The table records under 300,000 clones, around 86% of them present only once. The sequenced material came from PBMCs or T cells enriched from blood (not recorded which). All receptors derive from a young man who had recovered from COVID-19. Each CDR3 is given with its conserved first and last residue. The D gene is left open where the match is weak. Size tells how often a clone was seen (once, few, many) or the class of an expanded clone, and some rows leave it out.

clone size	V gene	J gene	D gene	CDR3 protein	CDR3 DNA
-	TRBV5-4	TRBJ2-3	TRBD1	CASSRTGGGSDTQYF	TGTGCCAGCAGCCGGACAGGGGGCGGTTCAGATACGCAGTATTTT
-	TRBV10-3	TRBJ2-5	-	CAISGTGSRETQYF	TGTGCCATCAGTGGAACAGGGAGTCGAGAGACCCAGTACTTC
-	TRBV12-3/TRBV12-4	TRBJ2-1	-	CASSPRRGNEQFF	TGTGCCAGCAGTCCTCGACGGGGCAATGAGCAGTTCTTC
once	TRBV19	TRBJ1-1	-	CASSIGRANTEAFF	TGTGCCAGTAGTATCGGGAGGGCGAACACTGAAGCTTTCTTT
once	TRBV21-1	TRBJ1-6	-	CASSKQSDRDSPLHF	TGTGCCAGCAGCAAACAATCCGACAGGGATTCACCCCTCCACTTT
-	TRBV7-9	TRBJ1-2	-	CASSFPANYGYTF	TGTGCCAGCAGCTTCCCAGCTAACTATGGCTACACCTTC
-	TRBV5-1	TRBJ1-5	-	CASSPGFLNQPQHF	TGCGCCAGCAGCCCCGGGTTTCTAAATCAGCCCCAGCATTTT
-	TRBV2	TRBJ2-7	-	CASSGRGLYEQYF	TGTGCCAGCAGTGGGAGGGGGCTCTACGAGCAGTACTTC
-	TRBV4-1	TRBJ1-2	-	CASSHRTANYGYTF	TGCGCCAGCAGCCACAGGACAGCCAACTATGGCTACACCTTC
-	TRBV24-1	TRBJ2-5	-	CATSVGREGEETQYF	TGTGCCACCAGTGTTGGAAGAGAAGGGGAAGAGACCCAGTACTTC
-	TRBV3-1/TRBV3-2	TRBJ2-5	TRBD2	CASSHIPGLAGGQTTQETQYF	TGTGCCAGCAGCCACATCCCGGGACTAGCGGGGGGCCAAACTACCCAAGAGACCCAGTACTTC
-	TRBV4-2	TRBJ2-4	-	CASSQGRVNIQYF	TGTGCCAGCAGCCAAGGGCGGGTAAACATTCAGTACTTC
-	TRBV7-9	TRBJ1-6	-	CASSSSSYNSPLHF	TGTGCCAGCAGCTCCAGCTCCTATAATTCACCCCTCCACTTT
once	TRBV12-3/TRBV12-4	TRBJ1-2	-	CASSPRTDQYF	TGTGCCAGCAGTCCTCGGACAGATCAATACTTC
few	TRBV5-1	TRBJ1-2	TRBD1	CASSLAFTGGYGYTF	TGCGCCAGCAGCTTGGCCTTTACAGGGGGCTATGGCTACACCTTC
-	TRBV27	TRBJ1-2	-	CASSLGRGIGPGYTF	TGTGCCAGCAGTTTGGGGAGGGGTATAGGGCCTGGCTACACCTTC
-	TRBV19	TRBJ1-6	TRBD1	CASSPRGSSYNSPLHF	TGTGCCAGTAGCCCCAGGGGGAGCTCCTATAATTCACCCCTCCACTTT
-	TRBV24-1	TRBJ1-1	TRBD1	CATSSGTGLPEGEAFF	TGTGCCACCAGCTCCGGGACAGGCCTCCCAGAAGGTGAAGCTTTCTTT
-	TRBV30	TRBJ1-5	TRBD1	CAWSPYDRVGGNQPQHF	TGTGCCTGGAGTCCTTACGACAGGGTCGGTGGCAATCAGCCCCAGCATTTT
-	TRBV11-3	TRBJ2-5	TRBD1	CASSLDPTGGVRETQYF	TGTGCCAGCAGCTTAGATCCGACAGGGGGCGTCAGGGAGACCCAGTACTTC
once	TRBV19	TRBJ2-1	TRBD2	CASRRLAGDYEQFF	TGTGCCAGTAGACGACTAGCGGGAGACTATGAGCAGTTCTTC
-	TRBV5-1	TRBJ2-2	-	CASSLRTDQNTGELFF	TGCGCCAGCAGCTTAAGGACAGATCAGAACACCGGGGAGCTGTTTTTT
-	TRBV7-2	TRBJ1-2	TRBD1	CASSKDRVNYGYTF	TGTGCCAGCAGCAAGGACAGGGTCAACTATGGCTACACCTTC
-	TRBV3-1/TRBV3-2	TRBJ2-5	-	CASSQRGGTGQETQYF	TGTGCCAGCAGCCAAAGGGGGGGGACAGGACAAGAGACCCAGTACTTC
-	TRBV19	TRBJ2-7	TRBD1	CASSIGQGLLYEQYF	TGTGCCAGTAGTATCGGACAGGGTCTTTTATACGAGCAGTACTTC
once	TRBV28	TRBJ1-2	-	CASSALRDTGSYGYTF	TGTGCCAGCAGTGCCCTACGGGACACAGGGAGCTATGGCTACACCTTC